This T cell receptor (beta chain) stems from a study of blood T cell repertoires in COVID-19. Study summary: The United States, Italy and Spain were the sources of the acute and convalescent COVID-19 samples. Sources were T cells, B-cell-depleted T cells, or PBMCs; the material itself was cDNA or gDNA.

Trimming took off 5 bases at V and 1 base at J, with 11 bases between the two ends. The germline CDR1 and CDR2 sequences are KGHSH and LQKENI. CDR3 length: 14 residues. Authors' data handling: How many nucleated cells were present was estimated from reference gene primer amplification. TCRdb's table, derived via immunoSEQ multiplex PCR, lists solely in-frame clones and lacks some. D and trimming come from the DNA, and the V and J calls and clone size come from that table. The table has 410,000 or so clones, 89% seen once. The Seattle patients, enrolled during active infection, were followed longitudinally.

This TCR came from a woman aged 40 to 50 with COVID-19, enrolled during active disease. The chain carries TRBV18 and TRBJ2-5, with D perhaps matching TRBD2 (6 bases). Sequencing was performed on peripheral blood. This CDR3 is CASSDRGGQETQYF. CDR3 nucleotide sequence: TGTGCCAGCTCAGACCGGGGAGGCCAAGAGACCCAGTACTTC.